This T cell receptor beta chain appears in the sequencing data of a study of beta chain features in type 1 diabetes. Looked up from germline, CDR1 is SGHAT and CDR2 is FQNNGV. The junction had 3 bases not matched to a gene; V was cut back by 1 base and J by 3 bases. The CDR3 length is 16 residues. Details on this clone: The antigen remains undetermined.

It was one heparinised blood draw, averaging about 0.12 L, that each donor gave. Sorting of CD4+ naive, central memory, regulatory and stem cell-like memory cells was performed via CD45RO/CCR7/CD25/CD127/CD95/CD27. Overall study findings and caveats: TCRB CDR3s from Type 1 diabetes patients were moderately but significantly shorter in all four CD4+ subsets.

TCRB transcripts that were expressed got sequenced, as all of the isolated RNA had been reverse transcribed. Produced via immunoSEQ multiplex PCR; TCRdb's table is partial and in-frame only. This table holds over 600,000 clones, around 11% found once. This clonotype was sampled from a man younger than 45 with type 1 diabetes. V gene TRBV11-2 combines with J gene TRBJ2-1; TRBD2 agrees at 10 bases. Sequencing was carried out using naive CD4+ T cells from blood. The CDR3 loop is CASSLVTSGHYNEQFF. Here the CDR3 DNA reads TGTGCCAGCAGCTTAGTGACTAGCGGGCACTACAATGAGCAGTTCTTC.